This T cell receptor (beta chain) was found in a study of high-grade serous ovarian cancer treatment subgroups. About the study: On average, 14,192 reads and 7,000 to 8,500 unique TCR beta rearrangements were obtained per sample.

The CDR3 length is 14 residues. The germline V gene encodes CDR1 PRHDT and CDR2 FYEKMQ (reference sequence). V gave up 5 bases and J gave up 7 bases; unmatched junction bases: 7. Tumor tissue was taken before any definitive surgery or chemotherapy was given. The method was immunoSEQ multiplex PCR; TCRdb's version includes in-frame clones alone and lacks a portion of them. The data hold tens of thousands of clones, with under 90% observed a single time. The specimen sequenced was tumor tissue. This clonotype was obtained from a human donor with high-grade serous ovarian cancer. This chain joins TRBV13 and TRBJ1-4, with TRBD1 identical over 7 bases. CDR3 bases: TGTGCCAGCAGCCGAGGGGGCCCGTTTGAAAAACTGTTTTTT. Translation gives CASSRGGPFEKLFF.